Given below is one T cell receptor (beta chain) in context. CDR1 and CDR2 (germline): MDHEN, SYDVKM. V was clipped by 7 bases and J by 10 bases, with 17 bases between them. This CDR3 has 12 residues. This sample is drawn from a study of blood T cell repertoires in COVID-19. Libraries were prepared by immunoSEQ multiplex PCR; TCRdb keeps only in-frame clonotypes and omits some of them. The sample includes 15,000 to 20,000 clones, around four fifths of them seen just once. The receptor comes from a man aged 55 to 69 with active or convalescent COVID-19. This chain links TRBV28 with TRBJ2-7; tentatively, D is TRBD1 (5 bases). The specimen sequenced was peripheral blood. This CDR3 reads CASNVGQEKQYF. CDR3 bases: TGTGCCAGCAATGTGGGGCAGGAGAAACAGTACTTC.